What follows are 13 T cell receptor beta chains derived from one specimen sequenced in a study of vaccination effects on CD4 cells after COVID-19. Viral peptide pool expansion of antigen-specific CD4+ T cells preceded sequencing in the ViraFEST assay. When roughly eleven days of culture had elapsed, CD4+ T cells were isolated. It was two doses of either the BNT162b2 or mRNA-1273 vaccine that participants received. Repertoires were generated with immunoSEQ multiplex PCR, while TCRdb's copy carries only in-frame clones and drops some. This table holds more than 65,000 clones, 81% found once. Antigen specificity for these receptors is unknown. The sequenced sample was CD4+ T cells from PBMCs cultured with HCoV-229E spike peptides, obtained after COVID-19 vaccination. These receptors were obtained from a human donor who received a COVID-19 vaccine.

This clone was counted a single time. CDR3 sequence (DNA): TGTGCCAGCAGCCAGGAAGGACGGATTGAAGCTTTCTTT. Translated: CASSQEGRIEAFF. The chain is built from TRBV4-2 and TRBJ1-1; D unclear. The germline V and J ends were trimmed by 3 bases and 7 bases, with 12 bases remaining between them. Per the germline V gene, CDR1 is LGHNA and CDR2 is YNFKEQ. CDR3 size: 13 residues.

The chain combines TRBV6-5 with TRBJ1-4; D possibly corresponds to TRBD1 (6 bases). V was shortened by 5 bases and J by 8 bases, with 12 bases between the two germline ends. Germline-derived CDR1 and CDR2 are MNHEY and SVGAGI. The CDR3 totals 13 residues. CDR3 region: CASSRTASEKLFF. CDR3 nucleotides: TGTGCCAGCAGTCGGACAGCCTCAGAAAAACTGTTTTTT.

This chain links TRBV24-1 with TRBJ2-2; a possible D gene is TRBD2 (6 bases). The CDR3 totals 17 residues. Germline assignment: CDR1 KGHDR and CDR2 SFDVKD. V was clipped by 1 base and J by 3 bases, with 14 bases between them. In nucleotides, the CDR3 is TGTGCCACCAGTGATTTCAGGGAGGATATTTACACCGGGGAGCTGTTTTTT. Its protein is CATSDFREDIYTGELFF.

The chain recombines TRBV7-9 with TRBJ2-1; D remains unclear. Germline V CDR1 and CDR2: SEHNR, FQNEAQ (reference sequence). The CDR3 is made up of 14 amino acids. Deletions cut 6 bases from V and 5 bases from J, with 14 bases between. In DNA form, the CDR3 reads TGTGCCAGCAGTAAGGGTAACTCAAACAATGAGCAGTTCTTC. This codes for CASSKGNSNNEQFF.

The CDR3 spells CASSVSGGLETQYF. CDR3 coding DNA: TGTGCCAGCAGCGTCTCAGGGGGCCTGGAGACCCAGTACTTC. The gene calls are TRBV7-9 and TRBJ2-5; 8 positions agree with TRBD1. V lost 5 bases to trimming and J lost 5 bases; unmatched junction nucleotides: 7. Germline values: CDR1 SEHNR, CDR2 FQNEAQ (reference sequence). CDR3 length equals 14 residues.

The chain uses TRBV29-1 and TRBJ2-3, with D perhaps being TRBD1 or TRBD2 (5 bases each). Germline CDR1 SQVTM, CDR2 ANQGSEA. V gave up 4 bases and J gave up 5 bases, with 13 bases separating them. This CDR3 comprises 13 residues. The DNA of the CDR3 is TGCAGCGTTGCATCGGGGCGCGGAGATACGCAGTATTTT. As protein: CSVASGRGDTQYF.

The chain is built from TRBV6-5 and TRBJ1-2, with 7 nucleotides matching TRBD1. V trimming: 6 bases; J trimming: 3 bases; junction bases outside the gene matches: 10. The CDR3 runs to 15 residues. CDR1 is MNHEY, CDR2 SVGAGI, per germline. This CDR3 reads CASSPQGSGHYGYTF. DNA for the CDR3: TGTGCCAGCAGCCCACAGGGGAGTGGGCACTATGGCTACACCTTC.

This chain links TRBV5-1 with TRBJ1-2; D not certain. V lost 2 bases to trimming and J lost 7 bases, with 18 bases between them. This CDR3 contains 15 residues. Germline CDR1 is SGHRS and CDR2 is YFSETQ. DNA for the CDR3: TGCGCCAGCAGCTTAGTCGGCGCCGAGCGTGGTGGCTACACCTTC. Translated, it gives CASSLVGAERGGYTF.

This clone was observed a single time. J is TRBJ2-1 and V is TRBV19, with 8 bases fitting TRBD2. Germline CDR1 is LNHDA and CDR2 is SQIVND (reference sequence). This CDR3 is 15 amino acids long. V shed 7 bases, J shed 4 bases, and the junction held 9 bases outside the gene matches. The CDR3 nucleotides read TGTGCCAGTACGGATCCGGGGGGGCGGTACAATGAGCAGTTCTTC. Translation gives CASTDPGGRYNEQFF.

This chain connects TRBV24-1 to TRBJ1-2; D unclear. The CDR3 length is 12 residues. The germline gives CDR1 KGHDR, CDR2 SFDVKD. The ends were cut back, 4 bases at V and 3 bases at J, with 5 bases in the middle. The CDR3 nucleotides read TGTGCCACCAGTGAAAGTTACTATGGCTACACCTTC. It yields the protein CATSESYYGYTF.

The CDR3 reads CASSRQGFTDTQYF. The CDR3 DNA reads TGTGCCAGCTCCAGACAGGGATTCACAGATACGCAGTATTTT. V usage is TRBV18 and J usage is TRBJ2-3; TRBD1 aligns across 7 bases. Germline loops: CDR1 KGHSH, CDR2 LQKENI. V was pared by 6 bases and J by 2 bases, with 5 bases of the junction left unmatched. This CDR3 spans 14 amino acids. The full variable domain, its missing parts supplied by reference TRBV18 and TRBJ2-3, is NAGVMQNPRHLVRRRGQEARLRCSPMKGHSHVYWYRQLPEEGLKFMVYLQKENIIDESGMPKERFSAEFPKEGPSILRIQQVVRGDSAAYFCASSRQGFTDTQYFGPGTRLTVL.

This clone has just a few counts. V gene TRBV5-1 combines with J gene TRBJ1-6, with TRBD1 identical over 8 bases. CDR3 length: 15 amino acids. V gave up 0 bases and J gave up 9 bases; unmatched junction bases: 5. Germline V CDR1 and CDR2: SGHRS, YFSETQ. CDR3 residues: CASSLEAGGFSPLHF. The CDR3 coding sequence is TGCGCCAGCAGCTTGGAGGCAGGGGGCTTTTCACCCCTCCACTTT.

This sequence joins TRBV9 and TRBJ1-2; D is unclear. This CDR3 has 13 residues. V lost 0 bases, J lost 2 bases, and 5 bases lay in between. Germline V lookup: CDR1 SGDLS, CDR2 YYNGEE. The CDR3 DNA is TGTGCCAGCAGCGTAGACCAGAACTATGGCTACACCTTC. Translated: CASSVDQNYGYTF.